Included here is one T cell receptor beta chain sequence, with context. PCR involved 60 Vbeta and 13 Jbeta primers. The method was immunoSEQ multiplex PCR; TCRdb's version includes in-frame clones alone and lacks a portion of them. Counted here are roughly 55,000 clones, 77% occurring once; the ten biggest clones make up about 2.3%. The data stem from a study of cytomegalovirus exposure and HLA in healthy donors. V gave up 1 base and J gave up 7 bases, with 13 bases separating them. The CDR3 runs 14 residues. Germline-derived CDR1 and CDR2 are MDHEN and SYDVKM. V usage is TRBV28 and J usage is TRBJ1-2; no reliable D call. This sequence was found in a female donor in good health and CMV-seronegative. The material sequenced was PBMCs. The CDR3 DNA sequence: TGTGCCAGCAGTTTATCGGCGGGTCGCGGTGGCTACACCTTC. It codes for CASSLSAGRGGYTF.